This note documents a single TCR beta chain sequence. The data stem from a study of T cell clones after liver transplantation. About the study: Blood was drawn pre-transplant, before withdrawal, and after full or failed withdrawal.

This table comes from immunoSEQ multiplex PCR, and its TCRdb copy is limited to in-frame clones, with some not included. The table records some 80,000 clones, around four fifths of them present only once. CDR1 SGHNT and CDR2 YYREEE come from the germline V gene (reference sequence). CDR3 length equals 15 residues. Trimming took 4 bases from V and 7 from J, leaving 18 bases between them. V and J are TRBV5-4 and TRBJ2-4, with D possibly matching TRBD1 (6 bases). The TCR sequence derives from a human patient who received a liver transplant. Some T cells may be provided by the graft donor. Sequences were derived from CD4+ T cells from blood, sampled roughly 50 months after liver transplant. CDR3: CASSMPGTQGNIQYF. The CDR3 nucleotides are TGTGCCAGCAGCATGCCCGGAACCCAGGGGAACATTCAGTACTTC.